This TCR beta chain was profiled in a study of blood T cell repertoires in COVID-19. In the study overall: Samples representing acute and convalescent COVID-19 were sourced from the United States, Italy and Spain. The analysed material was cDNA or gDNA that came from T cells, B-cell-depleted T cells, or PBMCs.

Germline V gene sequence: CDR1 ENHRY, CDR2 SYGVKD. V was cut by 0 bases and J by 7 bases, with 9 bases left in between. The length of the CDR3 is 13 residues. Per the original methods: Estimated nucleated cell counts came from reference gene primer amplification. Measured with immunoSEQ multiplex PCR; TCRdb has only the in-frame clones, and not every one. That table furnishes V, J and clone size, whereas the DNA furnished D and trimming. The sample holds approximately 100,000 clones, approximately 91% seen once. Sequences were obtained from peripheral blood. The clonotype was recovered from a man in his 60s with acute or convalescent COVID-19. The chain carries TRBV10-3 and TRBJ1-2; tentative D call: TRBD1 (5 bases). Here the CDR3 DNA reads TGTGCCATCAGTGAGTCGGGGGGGACTGGCTACACCTTC. Translation gives CAISESGGTGYTF.